A single sample gave rise to the 24 T cell receptor beta chains below, sequenced in a study of blood T cells in healthy people across ages (dated by TCRdb to between 2015 and 2017). Libraries were made using 5' RACE. This sample was sequenced with an Illumina HiSeq 2500. The second PCR ran for roughly 6 to 11 cycles and used a J-beta primer mix along with a sample-barcoded 5' primer. The public reads were reanalyzed by TCRdb: fastp trimming at Q25, MiXCR alignment, in-frame beta chains only. Rows are unified per CDR3 protein, each entry keeping the most common DNA and genes. Within this sample are 870,000 or so distinct CDR3 sequences, with around 26% of them counted one time only. 17% of the sample comes from the top ten. Sequencing was performed on blood. These receptors were taken from a woman older than 75 in good health.

The V call is TRBV7-8, the J call TRBJ2-7; TRBD1 matches at 9 bases. The CDR3 consists of 14 residues. The J segment lost 2 bases and the V segment lost 5 bases, leaving 4 bases of the junction unmatched. CDR1 SGHVS and CDR2 FQNEAQ come from the germline V gene. CDR3 bases: TGTGCCAGCAGCCAGCGGACAGGGGCCTACGAGCAGTACTTC. Translated, it gives CASSQRTGAYEQYF.

This clonotype was counted only a few times. This chain joins TRBV6-1 and TRBJ2-3; 8 bases align to TRBD1. The germline gives CDR1 MNHNS, CDR2 SASEGT. The CDR3 has 14 amino acids. Losses at the gene ends were 8 bases for V and 3 bases for J; bases not matched to a gene: 7. The CDR3 DNA reads as TGTGCCAGCCTGGGACAGGTCACAACAGATACGCAGTATTTT. It encodes CASLGQVTTDTQYF.

In its sample, this clonotype was seen a few times. V and J are TRBV18 and TRBJ2-1, with D tentatively TRBD2 (6 bases). CDR1 and CDR2 from the germline V gene are KGHSH and LQKENI. V shed 5 bases and J shed 0 bases, with 17 bases lying between them. CDR3 size: 17 residues. CDR3 in DNA: TGTGCCAGCTCAGCAACAGGTGGAGGGCTCTCCTACAATGAGCAGTTCTTC. Translation gives CASSATGGGLSYNEQFF.

In its sample, this clonotype was seen many times. The chain combines TRBV24-1 with TRBJ2-6, with D maybe TRBD1 (6 bases). The CDR3 runs 16 residues. In germline, CDR1 is KGHDR, CDR2 SFDVKD. The V and J ends lost 4 bases and 1 base respectively, with 10 bases between them. CDR3 protein: CATSEYDRSGANVLTF. CDR3 DNA: TGTGCCACCAGTGAGTACGACAGGTCTGGGGCCAACGTCCTGACTTTC.

The sample holds many counts of this clonotype. The chain employs TRBV24-1 and TRBJ2-5, with D perhaps matching TRBD2 (5 bases). The CDR3 is 13 amino acids. From germline, CDR1 is KGHDR and CDR2 SFDVKD. V was trimmed by 2 bases and J by 5 bases, leaving 8 bases between them. CDR3 sequence reads: CATSDYWEETQYF. The DNA for the CDR3 is TGTGCCACCAGTGATTACTGGGAGGAGACCCAGTACTTC.

The table lists this clonotype with many counts. The chain has TRBV9 and TRBJ2-2; D is possibly TRBD1 or TRBD2 (5 bases each). This CDR3 spans 15 amino acids. CDR1 and CDR2 from the germline V gene are SGDLS and YYNGEE. Trimming left V 7 bases short and J 6 bases short, with 19 bases between. The CDR3 bases are TGTGCCAGCGCGACGACGGGGACGGCGGCCGGGGAGCTGTTTTTT. As protein: CASATTGTAAGELFF. The whole variable domain, remainder taken from reference TRBV9 and TRBJ2-2, is DSGVTQTPKHLITATGQRVTLRCSPRSGDLSVYWYQQSLDQGLQFLIQYYNGEERAKGNILERFSAQQFPDLHSELNLSSLELGDSALYFCASATTGTAAGELFFGEGSRLTVL.

With regard to this clonotype: The conserved closing phenylalanine or tryptophan is absent in this CDR3, likely reflecting a read error. The gene calls are TRBV28 and TRBJ1-1, with 9 bases fitting TRBD1. Trimming at V came to 6 bases and at J to 4 bases, leaving 15 bases not matched to a gene. The germline V gene encodes CDR1 MDHEN and CDR2 SYDVKM. The CDR3 runs 17 residues. The CDR3 region is CASSQPGQGWSGTEAFC. The CDR3 coding sequence is TGTGCCAGCAGCCAACCGGGACAGGGTTGGAGTGGCACTGAAGCTTTCTGT.

This chain connects TRBV7-2 to TRBJ2-7; D not resolved. Gene TRBJ2-4 matches the end of the DNA better, so the J call may be wrong. There are 12 residues in the CDR3. Per germline, CDR1 SGHTA and CDR2 FQGNSA. CDR3 coding DNA: TGTGCCAGCAGCCCGGTGTTCGGCATTCAGTACTTC. The encoded protein is CASSPVFGIQYF.

In this sample, this clonotype turned up many times. The chain has TRBV7-2 and TRBJ2-5; 13 positions agree with TRBD2. Germline values: CDR1 SGHTA, CDR2 FQGNSA. This CDR3 spans 17 amino acids. V gave up 4 bases and J gave up 1 base; unmatched junction bases: 6. The CDR3 region is CASSWRLAGGLQETQYF. As DNA, the CDR3 is TGTGCCAGCAGCTGGAGACTAGCGGGGGGACTCCAAGAGACCCAGTACTTC.

This clonotype has only a few counts. The V and J genes are TRBV30 and TRBJ2-5; D is unclear. CDR3 length: 12 amino acids. The germline V and J ends were trimmed by 1 base and 5 bases, with 8 bases remaining between them. Germline CDR1 and CDR2: GTSNPN and SVGIG (reference sequence). CDR3 in amino acids: CAWSGRMETQYF. Here the CDR3 DNA reads TGTGCCTGGAGTGGCAGGATGGAGACCCAGTACTTC.

The chain joins TRBV7-2 to TRBJ2-1, with D possibly matching TRBD2 (6 bases). Per germline, CDR1 SGHTA and CDR2 FQGNSA. Trimming removed 5 bases at V and 13 bases at J, with 21 bases between. The CDR3 totals 14 residues. The CDR3 DNA follows: TGTGCCAGCAGCGAGCGACTAGGTGCGGAGACCCAGTTCTTC. It encodes CASSERLGAETQFF.

In this sample, this clonotype turned up a few times. The chain is built from TRBV27 and TRBJ1-6, with unresolved D. Germline V gene sequence: CDR1 MNHEY, CDR2 SMNVEV (reference sequence). This CDR3 contains 16 residues. V lost 1 base and J 2 bases, leaving 9 bases between the germline ends. CDR3 DNA: TGTGCCAGCAGTTTATTATGGAGCACCTATAATTCACCCCTCCACTTT. It translates to CASSLLWSTYNSPLHF.

This clonotype was observed many times. V is TRBV11-2 and J is TRBJ2-7; D may be TRBD1 (5 bases). The CDR3 has 14 residues. V was pared by 0 bases and J by 3 bases, with 9 bases between. Germline V gene sequence: CDR1 SGHAT, CDR2 FQNNGV. CDR3 coding DNA: TGTGCCAGCAGCTTAGATCCAGGGCGCTACGAGCAGTACTTC. Its translation is CASSLDPGRYEQYF. Supplemented by reference TRBV11-2 and TRBJ2-7, the full variable domain reads EAGVAQSPRYKIIEKRQSVAFWCNPISGHATLYWYQQILGQGPKLLIQFQNNGVVDDSQLPKDRFSAERLKGVDSTLKIQPAKLEDSAVYLCASSLDPGRYEQYFGPGTRLTVT.

This clonotype showed up many times. The rearrangement joins TRBV11-2 to TRBJ2-1; 15 bases line up with TRBD2. The germline V gene encodes CDR1 SGHAT and CDR2 FQNNGV. CDR3 size: 16 residues. Trimming removed 6 bases from V and 7 bases from J; junction bases left unmatched: 7. This CDR3 reads CASSGPGLAGGNEQFF. CDR3 nucleotides: TGTGCCAGCAGTGGACCGGGACTAGCGGGGGGTAATGAGCAGTTCTTC.

This clonotype was seen repeatedly, ten times or more. The CDR3: CSARGASKIQETQYF. CDR3 nucleotides: TGCAGTGCTAGAGGGGCCAGCAAGATCCAAGAGACCCAGTACTTC. V usage is TRBV20-1 and J usage is TRBJ2-5; D uncertain. The CDR3 has 15 amino acids. Trimming cost V 1 base and J 1 base, with 13 bases left between them. Looked up from germline, CDR1 is DFQATT and CDR2 is SNEGSKA (reference sequence).

Of note for this clonotype: This may stem from a read error, because a much larger clone lies one nucleotide away. This CDR3 is CASSLEGRGKYKQYF. The CDR3 region has the DNA TGTGCCAGCAGCTTAGAAGGCAGGGGGAAATACAAGCAGTACTTC. This sequence joins TRBV7-8 and TRBJ2-7; 7 bases line up with TRBD1. The CDR3 is 15 amino acids. The J segment lost 8 bases and the V segment lost 1 base, leaving 11 bases of the junction unmatched. Germline CDR1 is SGHVS and CDR2 is FQNEAQ.

Points on this clonotype: This may arise from a read error, as a much more abundant clone is one base away. The rearrangement links TRBV18 to TRBJ2-1, with unresolved D. Germline loops: CDR1 KGHSH, CDR2 LQKENI. This CDR3 is 16 amino acids long. Written as DNA, the CDR3 is TGTGCCAGCTCTCCACCGTCGTCAGGCTCCTACAATGAGCAGTTCTTC. It codes for CASSPPSSGSYNEQFF. Full variable domain (missing parts from reference TRBV18 and TRBJ2-1): NAGVMQNPRHLVRRRGQEARLRCSPMKGHSHVYWYRQLPEEGLKFMVYLQKENIIDESGMPKERFSAEFPKEGPSILRIQQVVRGDSAAYFCASSPPSSGSYNEQFFGPGTRLTVL.

The chain recombines TRBV15 with TRBJ1-2, with a weak D call TRBD1 (5 bases). The CDR3 extends over 15 amino acids. The germline V and J ends were trimmed by 9 bases and 5 bases, with 22 bases remaining between them. The germline gives CDR1 LNHNV, CDR2 YYDKDF (reference sequence). CDR3 residues: CATAAKRGLGYGYTF. The DNA of the CDR3 is TGTGCCACAGCAGCTAAAAGGGGATTGGGATATGGCTACACCTTC.

V gene TRBV5-1 combines with J gene TRBJ2-7, with 8 bases that match TRBD1. V was pared by 3 bases and J by 10 bases, with 12 bases of the junction left unmatched. Germline values: CDR1 SGHRS, CDR2 YFSETQ. The CDR3 has 14 residues. For the CDR3, the DNA is TGCGCCAGCAGCTGGGATACAGGGGGTGACACCCAGTACTTC. As protein: CASSWDTGGDTQYF.

With respect to this clonotype: A junction boundary mismatches the germline segment, possibly from a read error. The rearrangement joins TRBV19 to TRBJ1-2; D is undetermined. The germline CDR1 and CDR2 sequences are LNHDA and SQIVND (reference sequence). This CDR3 has 14 amino acids. The CDR3 loop reads CACSVLVGTYGYTF. Written as DNA, the CDR3 is TGTGCCTGTAGTGTGCTAGTGGGAACCTATGGCTACACCTTC.

The CDR3 here is CASSLRQGLNYGYTF. Written as DNA, the CDR3 is TGCGCCAGCAGCCTACGACAGGGACTTAACTATGGCTACACCTTC. The rearrangement joins TRBV5-1 to TRBJ1-2; 7 bases line up with TRBD1. Germline V gives CDR1 SGHRS, CDR2 YFSETQ. Trimming took 4 bases from V and 1 from J; bases not matched to a gene: 7. The CDR3 is 15 amino acids.

With respect to this clonotype: A much larger clone lies one base from this, so it may be a read error. The chain links TRBV11-3 to TRBJ2-5; D gene unclear. The CDR3 contains 12 residues. Germline loops: CDR1 SGHNT, CDR2 YENEEA. The V end lost 3 bases, the J end lost 5 bases, and 7 bases lay between the germline ends. The CDR3 bases are TGTGCCAGCAGCTTTCGAAGGGAGACCCAGTACTTC. Translation: CASSFRRETQYF. Drawing the rest from reference TRBV11-3 and TRBJ2-5, the complete variable domain is EAGVVQSPRYKIIEKKQPVAFWCNPISGHNTLYWYLQNLGQGPELLIRYENEEAVDDSQLPKDRFSAERLKGVDSTLKIQPAELGDSAVYLCASSFRRETQYFGPGTRLLVL.

V usage is TRBV12-3 or TRBV12-4 and J usage is TRBJ2-1; D not certain. The V end lost 10 bases, the J end lost 6 bases, and 16 bases lay between the germline ends. This CDR3 is built from 13 residues. This CDR3 is CATCISDANEQFF. CDR3 bases: TGTGCCACCTGTATTTCTGACGCCAATGAGCAGTTCTTC.

This clonotype was seen many times. The rearrangement uses TRBV5-1 and TRBJ2-6; 8 bases are shared with TRBD1. Germline V gene lookup returns CDR1 SGHRS and CDR2 YFSETQ. CDR3 length equals 16 residues. The trim removed 7 bases at V and 0 bases at J, leaving 6 bases unmatched. CDR3 sequence (DNA): TGCGCCAGCGGACAGGGATCGAGCTCTGGGGCCAACGTCCTGACTTTC. Protein sequence: CASGQGSSSGANVLTF. The variable domain in full, with the rest retrieved from reference TRBV5-1 and TRBJ2-6, is KAGVTQTPRYLIKTRGQQVTLSCSPISGHRSVSWYQQTPGQGLQFLFEYFSETQRNKGNFPGRFSGRQFSNSRSEMNVSTLELGDSALYLCASGQGSSSGANVLTFGAGSRLTVL.